These T cell receptor beta chains were read from a single sample in a study of T-cell memory formation after mild COVID-19. In TCRdb, the 5' RACE reads were re-called with MiXCR into one record per CDR3 protein. Found here are about 270,000 distinct CDR3 sequences, roughly 16% of them singletons; the top ten hold 20% to 25%. Input material: PBMCs or a T cell subset sorted from them (not recorded which). The receptors were sampled from a man aged 18 to 29 who had mild COVID-19 (a few samples of this study predate the infection). Cell type and time point are not known. CDR3s include the opening cysteine and the closing phenylalanine or tryptophan. D genes are given only for firm matches. Only some rows state a clone size, as once, few, many or a class for expanded clones.

TRBJ1-1	.	TRBV12-3/TRBV12-4	.	TGTGCCAGCAGACTGGGGGGGGGCACTGAAGCTTTCTTT	CASRLGGGTEAFF
TRBJ2-3	TRBD2	TRBV4-1	few	TGCGCCAGCAGCCAAGATGCTCCGCGACTAGCGGGGAGCACAGATACGCAGTATTTT	CASSQDAPRLAGSTDTQYF
TRBJ2-5	.	TRBV5-1	.	TGCGCCAGCAGCCCCCCGGGGGGCGGAGGAGAGACCCAGTACTTC	CASSPPGGGGETQYF
TRBJ1-1	TRBD1	TRBV18	once	TGTGCCAGCTCACTCGACAGGGAAGGGCAAGCTTTCTTT	CASSLDREGQAFF
TRBJ2-7	.	TRBV18	few	TGTGCCAGCTCACCACAACAGGGCACCTACGAGCAGTACTTC	CASSPQQGTYEQYF
TRBJ2-5	.	TRBV7-8	.	TGTGCCAGCATCCAAATGCAGTGGGAGACCCAGTACTTC	CASIQMQWETQYF
TRBJ1-4	.	TRBV7-9	.	TGTGCCAGCAGCCCGGTCGTAACTCTTGCAACTAATGAAAAACTGTTTTTT	CASSPVVTLATNEKLFF
TRBJ2-1	.	TRBV5-5	many	TGTGCCAGCAGCCCTACAGGGGGGGGCTACAATGAGCAGTTCTTC	CASSPTGGGYNEQFF
TRBJ2-5	TRBD2	TRBV18	few	TGTGCCAGCTCAGCGCCGGGACTAGCTGAAGAGACCCAGTACTTC	CASSAPGLAEETQYF
TRBJ1-1	.	TRBV20-1	.	TGCAGCATTGGGGGCACTGAAGCTTTCTTT	CSIGGTEAFF
TRBJ2-7	TRBD2	TRBV9	.	TGTGCCAGCAGCGTAGTAGCGGGGGGCTACGAGCAGTACTTC	CASSVVAGGYEQYF
TRBJ2-7	.	TRBV7-8	.	TGTGCCAGCAGCTCCCAGGGGTTTGGGGAGCAGTACTTC	CASSSQGFGEQYF
TRBJ2-7	.	TRBV27	.	TGTGCCAGCAGTTTTCTAGGGACGGAAGCCTACGAGCAGTACTTC	CASSFLGTEAYEQYF
TRBJ2-3	.	TRBV12-3/TRBV12-4	.	TGTGCCAGCAGTTTAAGGACAGCCGAATTCACAGATACGCAGTATTTT	CASSLRTAEFTDTQYF
TRBJ1-2	.	TRBV7-8	.	TGTGCCAGCAGCTTAGTGGCGGACTATGGCTACACCTTC	CASSLVADYGYTF
TRBJ2-5	.	TRBV7-8	many	TGTGCCAGCAGCCCAACTAGTGGTGAGACCCAGTACTTC	CASSPTSGETQYF
TRBJ2-5	TRBD2	TRBV7-9	.	TGTGCCAGCAGGGGGACTAGAGGTGGAGAGACCCAGTACTTC	CASRGTRGGETQYF
TRBJ1-5	.	TRBV11-2	.	TGTGCCAGCAGCTTAGGTTACGGGCAGCCCCAGCATTTT	CASSLGYGQPQHF
TRBJ1-4	.	TRBV20-1	.	TGCAGTGCTAGAGACAGTATTAATGAAAAACTGTTTTTT	CSARDSINEKLFF
TRBJ1-1	.	TRBV6-2/TRBV6-3	.	TGTGCCAGCAGTCGGGGACTACAGATTTACACTGAAGCTTTCTTT	CASSRGLQIYTEAFF
TRBJ2-3	.	TRBV6-5	many	TGTGCCAGCAAGAACCCTAGCACAGATACGCAGTATTTT	CASKNPSTDTQYF
TRBJ2-2	.	TRBV6-2/TRBV6-3	few	TGTGCCAGCATCCAGGCACACACCGGGGAGCTGTTTTTT	CASIQAHTGELFF
TRBJ2-5	.	TRBV5-1	.	TGCGCCAGCAGCTTGGCGCCAGGCGAGTCGACCCAGTACTTC	CASSLAPGESTQYF
TRBJ2-7	TRBD2	TRBV11-2	few	TGTGCCAGCAGCTGGGGACTACCATACGAGCAGTACTTC	CASSWGLPYEQYF
TRBJ1-1	.	TRBV7-2	.	TGTGCCAGCAGCTTAGAAGTGAGTGGCACTGAAGCTTTCTTT	CASSLEVSGTEAFF
TRBJ2-3	TRBD1	TRBV7-9	.	TGTGCCAGCAGCTCTCAGACAGGGTTCACAGATACGCAGTATTTT	CASSSQTGFTDTQYF
TRBJ1-5	TRBD1	TRBV20-1	few	TGCAGTGTCAAGGGGGACTCAGGGGGCGGTGAGAGGAGCAATCAGCCCCAGCATTTT	CSVKGDSGGGERSNQPQHF
TRBJ1-3	.	TRBV5-1	.	TGCGCCAGCAGCTTCGACAGTTTAATGACGACCCACTCTGGAAACACCATATATTTT	CASSFDSLMTTHSGNTIYF
TRBJ2-5	.	TRBV27	many	TGTGCCAGCAGTTTTCAGATGCAAGAGACCCAGTACTTC	CASSFQMQETQYF
TRBJ2-5	.	TRBV18	many	TGTGCCAGCTCACCAAGGCGGAGAGTACAAGAGACCCAGTACTTC	CASSPRRRVQETQYF
TRBJ2-5	.	TRBV10-3	many	TGTGCCATCAGTGCGTCCGGCAGGCAAGAGACCCAGTACTTC	CAISASGRQETQYF
TRBJ2-1	TRBD2	TRBV24-1	many	TGTGCCACCAGTGGACTAGCGGGGAATGAGCAGTTCTTC	CATSGLAGNEQFF
TRBJ2-1	TRBD2	TRBV7-6	few	TGTGCCAGCAGCTTGGAGGGTAGCGGGGGGGACAATGAGCAGTTCTTC	CASSLEGSGGDNEQFF
TRBJ2-3	TRBD2	TRBV7-2	.	TGTGCCAGCAGCCTCGGGACTAGCGGATACACAGATACGCAGTATTTT	CASSLGTSGYTDTQYF
TRBJ1-2	.	TRBV12-3/TRBV12-4	.	TGTGCCAGCAGTCCCAGGGGAGTCGGCAATGGCTACACCTTC	CASSPRGVGNGYTF
TRBJ2-3	TRBD2	TRBV20-1	many	TGCAGTGCTAGAGGGCTAGCGGGGGCTGTCACAGATACGCAGTATTTT	CSARGLAGAVTDTQYF
TRBJ2-3	.	TRBV10-3	.	TGTGCCATCAGTGAGTTCGAGGGTACGCAGTATTTT	CAISEFEGTQYF
TRBJ1-2	TRBD1	TRBV25-1	.	TGTGCCAGCAGTGGACAGGGGATGGAGGGCTACACCTTC	CASSGQGMEGYTF
TRBJ1-1	.	TRBV20-1	.	TGCAGTGCTACCATAAGGGGCGAGGGCACTGAAGCTTTCTTT	CSATIRGEGTEAFF
TRBJ2-7	TRBD1	TRBV6-5	many	TGTGCCAGCAGCCGACAGGGGGGCTCCTACGAGCAGTACTTC	CASSRQGGSYEQYF
TRBJ2-2	.	TRBV6-5	.	TGTGCCAGCAGCCGGGACACCTACATGAACACCGGGGAGCTGTTTTTT	CASSRDTYMNTGELFF
TRBJ1-5	.	TRBV20-1	.	TGCAGTGCTAGCGTAGGCCCTAGCAATCAGCCCCAGCATTTT	CSASVGPSNQPQHF
TRBJ2-7	.	TRBV6-5	few	TGTGCCAGCAGTCTAGGGGACGCAAGATTTTACGAGCAGTACTTC	CASSLGDARFYEQYF
TRBJ1-4	TRBD1	TRBV10-2	few	TGCGCCAGCAGAGACAGGGTCGGCGAAAAACTGTTTTTT	CASRDRVGEKLFF
TRBJ2-3	TRBD1	TRBV6-2/TRBV6-3	.	TGTGCCAGCAGTCCAGGACAGGGGGCTACAGATACGCAGTATTTT	CASSPGQGATDTQYF
TRBJ2-2	.	TRBV4-1	.	TGCGCCAGCAGCCAAAGAGGATTCGCCGGGGAGCTGTTTTTT	CASSQRGFAGELFF
TRBJ2-6	TRBD1	TRBV4-2	few	TGTGCCAGCAGCCAAGGACAGGGTGGGGCCAACGTCCTGACTTTC	CASSQGQGGANVLTF
TRBJ2-1	TRBD1	TRBV7-2	.	TGTGCCAGCAGCTTCGGGACAGGGCCCAATGAGCAGTTCTTC	CASSFGTGPNEQFF
TRBJ1-5	.	TRBV6-2/TRBV6-3	.	TGTGCCAGCAGCCGCCCCCACCTTAATAGCAATCAGCCCCAGCATTTT	CASSRPHLNSNQPQHF
TRBJ1-1	.	TRBV7-2	.	TGTGCCAGCAGCTACGCGGGGGAATTAACTGAAGCTTTCTTT	CASSYAGELTEAFF
TRBJ2-3	.	TRBV18	.	TGTGCCAGCTCACCTTCGCGGGACTCCACAGATACGCAGTATTTT	CASSPSRDSTDTQYF
TRBJ1-2	.	TRBV12-3/TRBV12-4	few	TGTGCCAGCAGTGAGGGGGGCACCTATGGCTACACCTTC	CASSEGGTYGYTF
TRBJ2-7	TRBD1	TRBV19	.	TGTGCCAGTAGCATCCGGGACAGGGGCCCCTACGAGCAGTACTTC	CASSIRDRGPYEQYF
TRBJ1-1	.	TRBV5-1	few	TGCGCCAGCCGCAGGGCGGACACTGAAGCTTTCTTT	CASRRADTEAFF
TRBJ1-2	TRBD1	TRBV19	.	TGTGCCAGTGGCCGGGACAGACTATATGGCTACACCTTC	CASGRDRLYGYTF
TRBJ1-2	TRBD1	TRBV6-2/TRBV6-3	few	TGTGCCAGCAGTTACGGACCGGGACAGAACTATGGCTACACCTTC	CASSYGPGQNYGYTF
TRBJ2-1	TRBD1	TRBV25-1	.	TGTGCCAGCAGTGGGGGGACAGGGAGGGATGAGCAGTTCTTC	CASSGGTGRDEQFF
TRBJ2-7	.	TRBV12-3/TRBV12-4	many	TGTGCCAGCAGTTTTAGCGGTCCCGACGAGCAGTACTTC	CASSFSGPDEQYF
TRBJ1-6	.	TRBV19	.	TGTGCCAGTAGTAACAGGTTTGATTCACCCCTCCACTTT	CASSNRFDSPLHF